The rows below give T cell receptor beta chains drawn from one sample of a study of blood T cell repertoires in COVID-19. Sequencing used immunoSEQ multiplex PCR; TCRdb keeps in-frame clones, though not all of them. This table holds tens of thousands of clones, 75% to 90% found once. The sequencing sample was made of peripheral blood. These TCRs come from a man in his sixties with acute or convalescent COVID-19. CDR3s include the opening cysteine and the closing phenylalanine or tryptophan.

CASSLGPRDRVSGNTIYF,TRBJ1-3,TRBV11-2
CASNSVNQPQHF,TRBJ1-5,TRBV28
CASRLHGPRGSYGYTF,TRBJ1-2,TRBV19
CASSSGPPTSGGSGELFF,TRBJ2-2,TRBV11-2
CASSLRGSRHGYTF,TRBJ1-2,TRBV3-1/TRBV3-2
CATSRSGTGSYEQYF,TRBJ2-7,TRBV15
CASSPGAGPTDTQYF,TRBJ2-3,TRBV6-5
CASTFRGNTEAFF,TRBJ1-1,TRBV3-1/TRBV3-2
CATRSGQGAYNEQFF,TRBJ2-1,TRBV24-1
CASSQVPRGGNTIYF,TRBJ1-3,TRBV14
CASTVVGADTQYF,TRBJ2-3,TRBV7-2
CASSPRSYEQYF,TRBJ2-7,TRBV7-8
CASSIAGGPTDTQYF,TRBJ2-3,TRBV7-2
CASSQDPGGSTNEKLFF,TRBJ1-4,TRBV7-6
CSASQGAPTEAFF,TRBJ1-1,TRBV20-1
CASSQDGLAGGGGPDTQYF,TRBJ2-3,TRBV4-3